This TCR beta chain derives from a study of T cells in pancreatic ductal adenocarcinoma. Study-wide results and caveats: Enrichment of CD45RO+ effector over naive T cells in tumors may bias clonality. Mean clonality was about 0.11 in tumors and roughly 0.066 in blood, not significantly different.

Surgery without prior neoadjuvant therapy was the treatment of the selected pancreatic ductal adenocarcinoma patients. Details on this clone: Its specificity is unknown.

Libraries were prepared by immunoSEQ multiplex PCR; TCRdb keeps only in-frame clonotypes and omits some of them. This repertoire shows about 16,000 clones, under 95% found once; its top ten account for approximately 15%. Germline V gene sequence: CDR1 LGHNA, CDR2 YSLEER. The CDR3 has 16 residues. The V gene lost 1 base and the J gene lost 6 bases, with 18 bases spanning the gap. The source is a human donor with pancreatic ductal adenocarcinoma. Sequences were obtained from PBMCs. The chain links TRBV4-3 to TRBJ1-2; D unresolved. CDR3 region: CASSQVATLYGNGYTF. CDR3 coding DNA: TGCGCCAGCAGCCAAGTTGCCACCTTGTATGGGAATGGCTACACCTTC.